Here is one TCR beta chain with its context. The PCR employed 60 Vbeta primers together with 13 Jbeta primers. Sequenced by immunoSEQ multiplex PCR; TCRdb stores in-frame clones only, minus some. The sample has over 150,000 clones, 80% seen once; the top ten hold 0.65% to 0.75%. The data stem from a study of cytomegalovirus exposure and HLA in healthy donors. Study-wide background: Around 80 million unique TCR sequences came from HLA-typed donors in an early release.

The V and J ends lost 4 bases and 2 bases respectively, with 11 bases between them. This CDR3 has 14 residues. Germline V lookup: CDR1 SGHAT, CDR2 FQNNGV. The specimen sequenced was PBMCs. The receptor was derived from a boy aged 5-17 years in good health and CMV-seronegative. The V call is TRBV11-2, the J call TRBJ1-1, with D unresolved. In DNA form, the CDR3 reads TGTGCCAGCAGCTCGGGGAACAGTAACACTGAAGCTTTCTTT. It codes for CASSSGNSNTEAFF. Variable domain in full (rest from reference TRBV11-2 and TRBJ1-1): EAGVAQSPRYKIIEKRQSVAFWCNPISGHATLYWYQQILGQGPKLLIQFQNNGVVDDSQLPKDRFSAERLKGVDSTLKIQPAKLEDSAVYLCASSSGNSNTEAFFGQGTRLTVV.